Below are 13 T cell receptor beta chains sequenced from a single sample in a study of blood T cells in healthy people across ages. It was with a sample-barcoded 5' primer and a J-beta primer mix that a second PCR of roughly 6 to 11 cycles was run. TCRdb re-analysed the 5' RACE reads in MiXCR, keeping a single row per CDR3 protein. The data show about 780,000 distinct CDR3 sequences, with approximately 24% seen just once and less than 3.5% held by the top ten. This sample also appeared in a second study, on T cells of mothers and their children.

Source material: blood. These receptors were taken from a boy aged 5-17 years in good health.

Comment on this clonotype: Without the conserved terminal phenylalanine or tryptophan, this CDR3 likely stems from a read error. The chain combines TRBV2 with TRBJ1-6; TRBD1 matches at 9 bases. CDR1 is SNHLY and CDR2 is FYNNEI in the germline V gene. The CDR3 has 16 amino acids. V was clipped by 7 bases and J by 4 bases; unmatched bases: 8. This chain's CDR3 is CASILQGAQYNSPLHL. As DNA, the CDR3 is TGTGCCAGCATTCTACAGGGGGCGCAATATAATTCACCCCTCCACCTT.

The chain has TRBV5-6 and TRBJ2-5, with 8 bases lining up with TRBD1. Germline V gives CDR1 SGHDT, CDR2 YYEEEE. J was trimmed by 5 bases and V by 1 base; bases with no gene match: 7. CDR3 length: 15 residues. The CDR3 DNA sequence: TGTGCCAGCAGCTTGTACGGCAGGGGGCCCGAGACCCAGTACTTC. Translation gives CASSLYGRGPETQYF.

The chain uses TRBV12-3 or TRBV12-4 and TRBJ2-1; 7 nucleotides match TRBD2. The J segment lost 6 bases and the V segment lost 1 base, leaving 0 bases of the junction unmatched. The CDR3 runs to 13 residues. CDR3 loop: CASSLGTSNEQFF. The CDR3 DNA reads as TGTGCCAGCAGTTTAGGGACTAGCAATGAGCAGTTCTTC.

The gene calls are TRBV29-1 and TRBJ2-5; D assignment may be TRBD1 or TRBD2 (5 bases each). TRBJ2-7 explains the end of the DNA better; the J call may be wrong. Per germline, CDR1 SQVTM and CDR2 ANQGSEA. The CDR3 consists of 14 residues. The CDR3 nucleotides read TGCAGCGCTGGGGAACGGGGCCTTAGAGGCGAGCAGTACTTC. Encoded protein: CSAGERGLRGEQYF.

CDR3: CASSPIGTGNEAFF. As DNA, the CDR3 is TGTGCCAGCAGTCCGATAGGGACAGGGAATGAAGCTTTCTTT. J is TRBJ1-1 and V is TRBV27; TRBD1 aligns across 9 bases. The CDR3 is 14 residues long. After removal of 5 bases from V and 7 bases from J, the junction contained 8 bases not matched to a gene. The germline V gene encodes CDR1 MNHEY and CDR2 SMNVEV (reference sequence).

Comment on this clonotype: Sequence at one end of the junction differs from germline and may be a read error. The gene calls are TRBV28 and TRBJ2-4; possible D gene TRBD2, 5 bases. This CDR3 comprises 13 residues. The germline V gene encodes CDR1 MDHEN and CDR2 SYDVKM. The DNA of the CDR3 is TGTGCCAGCAGACTAGTCGGCAAAAACATTCAGTGCTTC. Translating it yields CASRLVGKNIQCF.

Concerning this clonotype: Its ends do not fully match the called genes, so a read error is possible. CDR3 residues: CASRYLAGSSTDAQYF. The CDR3 DNA sequence: TGCGCCAGCAGATATTTAGCGGGGTCCAGCACAGATGCGCAGTATTTT. The J gene is TRBJ2-3, the V gene TRBV5-1; 8 bases fit TRBD2. Germline-derived CDR1 and CDR2 are SGHRS and YFSETQ. CDR3 size: 16 residues.

V usage is TRBV20-1 and J usage is TRBJ1-6; D ambiguous. V lost 1 base and J 10 bases, leaving 14 bases between the germline ends. CDR1 is DFQATT and CDR2 is SNEGSKA in the germline V gene (reference sequence). The CDR3 runs to 14 residues. The DNA of the CDR3 is TGCAGTGCTAGAGGAACCTGGGGATCCTCACCCCTCCACTTT. Its protein product is CSARGTWGSSPLHF.

In its sample, this clonotype was seen a few times. The chain employs TRBV18 and TRBJ2-6; D not resolved. V was trimmed by 3 bases and J by 5 bases, leaving 8 bases between them. The CDR3 runs to 14 residues. Germline CDR1 KGHSH, CDR2 LQKENI. The CDR3 region is CASSPIDRANVLTF. The CDR3, as DNA: TGTGCCAGCTCACCTATCGATAGGGCCAACGTCCTGACTTTC. The entire variable domain, with the rest obtained from reference TRBV18 and TRBJ2-6, is as follows: NAGVMQNPRHLVRRRGQEARLRCSPMKGHSHVYWYRQLPEEGLKFMVYLQKENIIDESGMPKERFSAEFPKEGPSILRIQQVVRGDSAAYFCASSPIDRANVLTFGAGSRLTVL.

This clonotype was counted only a few times. This chain uses TRBV29-1 with TRBJ2-1; 9 bases are shared with TRBD2. V was pared by 7 bases and J by 5 bases, with 6 bases of the junction left unmatched. CDR1 and CDR2 from the germline V gene are SQVTM and ANQGSEA. CDR3 length equals 13 residues. The CDR3 DNA sequence: TGCAGCGCCCCAGCTAGCGGGAACAATGAGCAGTTCTTC. Translation: CSAPASGNNEQFF.

This clonotype came up a few times. The chain recombines TRBV7-9 with TRBJ1-2; TRBD1 is a possible D gene (5 bases). From germline, CDR1 is SEHNR and CDR2 FQNEAQ (reference sequence). V was shortened by 5 bases and J by 4 bases, with 14 bases between the two germline ends. The CDR3 has 14 amino acids. The CDR3 DNA reads as TGTGCCAGCAGCCCTGGGGGTGTAGGCTATGGCTACACCTTC. Translated, it gives CASSPGGVGYGYTF.

The rearrangement joins TRBV20-1 to TRBJ1-1; D remains ambiguous. The CDR3 extends over 13 amino acids. V was cut by 4 bases and J by 0 bases, with 9 bases left in between. Germline lookup yields CDR1 DFQATT and CDR2 SNEGSKA (reference sequence). This chain's CDR3 is CSATSGMNTEAFF. In nucleotides, the CDR3 is TGCAGTGCTACCTCGGGGATGAACACTGAAGCTTTCTTT.

This clonotype was observed at least ten times. The chain links TRBV6-5 to TRBJ2-5, with 8 bases aligning to TRBD1. Germline loops: CDR1 MNHEY, CDR2 SVGAGI. J gave up 4 bases and V 5 bases, and 3 bases lay outside the gene matches. The CDR3 extends over 13 amino acids. CDR3 in DNA: TGTGCCAGCAGTAGACAGGGGCGAGAGACCCAGTACTTC. It yields the protein CASSRQGRETQYF.